This passage covers 13 T cell receptor beta chains from one sample sequenced in a study. TCRdb fed the RT-PCR reads into MiXCR, producing one record per CDR3 protein. The sample contains about 680,000 distinct CDR3 sequences, 12% to 15% of which appear only once. The sequencing sample was made of memory CD4+ T cells from blood. The source is a female donor in good health, serving as a healthy control.

This chain joins TRBV7-3 and TRBJ2-3; 7 bases are a match to TRBD1. The CDR3 loop spans 14 amino acids. With V trimmed by 5 bases and J by 3 bases, 5 bases remained unmatched. Looked up from germline, CDR1 is SGHTA and CDR2 is FQGTGA. CDR3 in DNA: TGTGCCAGCAGCCGAGGACAGGTTACAGATACGCAGTATTTT. It encodes CASSRGQVTDTQYF. The full variable domain, its missing parts supplied by reference TRBV7-3 and TRBJ2-3, is GAGVSQTPSNKVTEKGKYVELRCDPISGHTALYWYRQSLGQGPEFLIYFQGTGAADDSGLPNDRFFAVRPEGSVSTLKIQRTERGDSAVYLCASSRGQVTDTQYFGPGTRLTVL.

Many counts were recorded for this clonotype. The chain uses TRBV29-1 and TRBJ2-1; 10 bases map to TRBD1. The germline gives CDR1 SQVTM, CDR2 ANQGSEA. Losses at the gene ends were 2 bases for V and 9 bases for J; bases not matched to a gene: 7. There are 14 residues in the CDR3. CDR3 DNA: TGCAGCGTTGAACGTGCGGGACAGGGGTCTGAGCAGTTCTTC. Its translation is CSVERAGQGSEQFF.

This clonotype was seen a few times. V is TRBV7-2 and J is TRBJ2-5; no clear D. The CDR3 is made up of 13 amino acids. CDR1 is SGHTA and CDR2 is FQGNSA in the germline V gene. Trimming left V 3 bases short and J 5 bases short, with 10 bases between. The CDR3 reads CASSFTQAETQYF. The CDR3 DNA reads as TGTGCCAGCAGCTTTACTCAGGCGGAGACCCAGTACTTC.

The V gene is TRBV5-1, the J gene TRBJ1-5; 7 bases agree with TRBD1. Unmatched junction bases numbered 6, after V lost 5 bases and J lost 1 base. The CDR3 totals 15 residues. The V gene's germline CDR1 is SGHRS and CDR2 YFSETQ. The CDR3 sequence is CASSLMTGSNQPQHF. The CDR3 nucleotides are TGCGCCAGCAGTTTGATGACAGGGAGCAATCAGCCCCAGCATTTT.

Many counts were recorded for this clonotype. V gene TRBV29-1 combines with J gene TRBJ2-3, with 14 bases that match TRBD2. The junction had 7 bases not matched to a gene; V was cut back by 6 bases and J by 5 bases. Germline values: CDR1 SQVTM, CDR2 ANQGSEA. This CDR3 has 15 amino acids. CDR3 loop: CSVRGTSGSGDTQYF. In DNA, the CDR3 is TGCAGCGTCAGGGGGACTAGCGGGAGTGGAGATACGCAGTATTTT.

This chain joins TRBV28 and TRBJ1-5, with TRBD1 as a possible D gene (6 bases). The CDR3 loop spans 15 amino acids. V lost 3 bases, J lost 1 base, and 10 bases lay in between. The germline CDR1 and CDR2 sequences are MDHEN and SYDVKM. CDR3 amino acids: CASSLNRASNQPQHF. The CDR3 bases are TGTGCCAGCAGTTTGAACAGGGCAAGCAATCAGCCCCAGCATTTT. Variable domain in full (rest from reference TRBV28 and TRBJ1-5): DVKVTQSSRYLVKRTGEKVFLECVQDMDHENMFWYRQDPGLGLRLIYFSYDVKMKEKGDIPEGYSVSREKKERFSLILESASTNQTSMYLCASSLNRASNQPQHFGDGTRLSIL.

This chain connects TRBV4-3 to TRBJ2-7; TRBD1 might be the D (5 bases). Trimming took 0 bases from V and 2 from J, leaving 14 bases between them. Germline V gene lookup returns CDR1 LGHNA and CDR2 YSLEER. The CDR3 extends over 16 amino acids. The CDR3 is CASSQEMAGNTYEQYF. The CDR3 DNA reads as TGCGCCAGCAGCCAAGAAATGGCAGGGAACACCTACGAGCAGTACTTC.

This clonotype was seen ten or more times. The chain joins TRBV6-6 to TRBJ2-1; D unclear. The CDR3 has 13 residues. V dropped 4 bases and J dropped 5 bases, with 9 bases sitting between them. CDR1 and CDR2 (germline): MNHNY, SVGAGI (reference sequence). CDR3 in DNA: TGTGCCAGCAGTTCCCCGGCCGACAATGAGCAGTTCTTC. Translated, it gives CASSSPADNEQFF.

This chain links TRBV12-3 or TRBV12-4 with TRBJ1-1, with D possibly matching TRBD1 (5 bases). The CDR3 loop spans 15 amino acids. The ends were cut back, 3 bases at V and 3 bases at J, with 14 bases in the middle. Here the CDR3 reads CASSLFFLGDTEAFF. The CDR3 nucleotides read TGTGCCAGCAGTTTGTTCTTCCTGGGGGACACTGAAGCTTTCTTT.

This clonotype was counted only a few times. The chain has TRBV20-1 and TRBJ2-1, with D perhaps TRBD1 (5 bases). The V end was cut by 3 bases, the J end by 8 bases, with 11 bases between. CDR1 and CDR2 from the germline V gene are DFQATT and SNEGSKA (reference sequence). CDR3 length equals 12 residues. CDR3 residues: CSARQGGDEQFF. In DNA form, the CDR3 reads TGCAGTGCTAGGCAGGGTGGGGATGAGCAGTTCTTC.

The gene calls are TRBV11-2 and TRBJ1-6; D is unresolved. Germline CDR1 is SGHAT and CDR2 is FQNNGV. This CDR3 is 13 amino acids long. Deletions cut 4 bases from V and 10 bases from J, with 11 bases between. CDR3 sequence: CASSSQARSPLHF. The CDR3 nucleotides read TGTGCCAGCAGCTCCCAGGCTAGGTCACCCCTCCACTTT.

For this clonotype: A much larger clone sits a single nucleotide away, making a read error possible. CDR3 sequence reads: CASSFGTATDTQYF. DNA for the CDR3: TGTGCCAGCAGTTTCGGGACTGCCACAGATACGCAGTATTTT. V and J are TRBV7-9 and TRBJ2-3; a weak D match, TRBD2 (6 bases). CDR1 and CDR2 (germline): SEHNR, FQNEAQ (reference sequence). Trimming removed 6 bases at V and 2 bases at J, with 12 bases between. There are 14 residues in the CDR3.

This clonotype was picked up a small number of times. The CDR3 region has the DNA TGCAGTGCTCCCTCCCTAGCGGGACACACAGATACGCAGTATTTT. It encodes CSAPSLAGHTDTQYF. The gene calls are TRBV20-1 and TRBJ2-3, with TRBD2 identical over 9 bases. V shed 5 bases, J shed 2 bases, and the junction held 8 bases outside the gene matches. CDR1 and CDR2 from the germline V gene are DFQATT and SNEGSKA (reference sequence). The CDR3 is made up of 15 amino acids.